These 26 T cell receptor beta chains share one sample of origin, sequenced in a study of CD8+CD57+ T cells in acquired aplastic anemia. The TCR beta profiling, which covered VDJ combination and CDR3 sequence, was carried out using genomic DNA as the template. TCRdb independently ran MiXCR on the reads; one entry per CDR3 protein. The data show approximately 380,000 distinct CDR3 sequences, 55% to 70% seen once. The sequenced sample consisted of sorted CD4+, CD8+, or CD8+CD57+ T cells (not recorded which) from PBMCs. These receptors originate from a human donor in good health, serving as a control.

This chain joins TRBV5-8 and TRBJ1-6; D not resolved. Germline CDR1 and CDR2: SGHTS and YDEGEE. V was shortened by 5 bases and J by 3 bases, with 12 bases between the two germline ends. The CDR3 contains 15 residues. The CDR3 reads CASSHTGVYNSPLHF. The CDR3 DNA reads as TGTGCCAGCAGTCACACCGGGGTCTATAATTCACCCCTCCACTTT.

This clonotype was counted ten times or more. CDR3 sequence: CASSVAMAGDTQYF. Here the CDR3 DNA reads TGTGCCAGCAGCGTAGCTATGGCGGGGGATACGCAGTATTTT. V is TRBV9 and J is TRBJ2-3, with TRBD2 as a possible D gene (6 bases). Trimming cost V 0 bases and J 6 bases, with 11 bases left between them. Germline lookup yields CDR1 SGDLS and CDR2 YYNGEE. The CDR3 sequence is 14 residues long.

In its sample, this clonotype was seen once. Here the CDR3 omits its conserved ending phenylalanine or tryptophan, so a read error is the likely source. It is unclear where the CDR3 begins or ends on the DNA, so no DNA is shown, and the CDR3 is as TCRdb lists it. The genes are TRBV19 and TRBJ1-1. Inclusive of both ends, the CDR3 amounts to 15 amino acids. Germline values: CDR1 LNHDA, CDR2 SQIVND (reference sequence). The CDR3 spells CASMQAATYDSTFCS.

This clonotype showed up just once. One junction end disagrees with the germline gene, perhaps due to a read error. V is TRBV7-2 and J is TRBJ2-1; D call uncertain. CDR1 is SGHTA, CDR2 FQGNSA, per germline. The CDR3 is 15 residues long. CDR3 region: CASKLGRTDSNQQFF. The CDR3 nucleotides are TGTGCCAGCAAGCTTGGACGGACGGATAGCAATCAGCAGTTCTTC.

This sequence joins TRBV19 and TRBJ1-5; TRBD1 matches at 7 bases. V was clipped by 4 bases and J by 0 bases; unmatched bases: 18. The CDR3 spans 20 residues. Germline V gene lookup returns CDR1 LNHDA and CDR2 SQIVND (reference sequence). The CDR3 region has the DNA TGTGCCAGTAGTACCTACAGGGGAGGGTTGAAAGGTGGTAGCAATCAGCCCCAGCATTTT. Translation: CASSTYRGGLKGGSNQPQHF.

This clonotype was recorded many times. The gene calls are TRBV4-2 and TRBJ1-5; 8 bases fit TRBD1. The CDR3 sequence is 15 residues long. Germline V CDR1 and CDR2: LGHNA, YNFKEQ. V shed 0 bases, J shed 5 bases, and the junction held 3 bases outside the gene matches. The CDR3 DNA reads as TGTGCCAGCAGCCAAGATCGGACAGGGCATCAGCCCCAGCATTTT. Protein sequence: CASSQDRTGHQPQHF.

The rearrangement joins TRBV7-2 to TRBJ2-3; D remains unclear. The ends were cut back, 5 bases at V and 4 bases at J, with 13 bases in the middle. Looked up from germline, CDR1 is SGHTA and CDR2 is FQGNSA. The CDR3 runs 14 residues. This CDR3 is CASSREPASDTQYF. The CDR3, as DNA: TGTGCCAGCAGCAGGGAACCAGCCTCAGATACGCAGTATTTT.

CDR3 protein: CASSLEGTLGSREQYF. CDR3 nucleotides: TGTGCCAGCAGCTTAGAGGGGACTCTCGGAAGTCGGGAGCAGTACTTC. The rearrangement joins TRBV7-3 to TRBJ2-7, with D possibly being TRBD2 (6 bases). This CDR3 is built from 16 residues. The V gene's germline CDR1 is SGHTA and CDR2 FQGTGA. Trimming removed 2 bases at V and 7 bases at J, with 21 bases between. Based on the CDR3 plus reference TRBV7-3 and TRBJ2-7, the full variable domain is GAGVSQTPSNKVTEKGKYVELRCDPISGHTALYWYRQSLGQGPEFLIYFQGTGAADDSGLPNDRFFAVRPEGSVSTLKIQRTERGDSAVYLCASSLEGTLGSREQYFGPGTRLTVT.

The chain joins TRBV10-3 to TRBJ1-1; D might be TRBD1 (6 bases). Germline V gene data show CDR1 as ENHRY and CDR2 as SYGVKD. The germline V and J ends were trimmed by 5 bases and 3 bases, with 19 bases remaining between them. This CDR3 has 16 amino acids. The CDR3 region has the DNA TGTGCCATCAGTTTAGCTAGCGGGGGCAAGGACACTGAAGCTTTCTTT. Translating gives CAISLASGGKDTEAFF.

The rearrangement links TRBV25-1 to TRBJ2-2; perhaps TRBD2 as D (5 bases). Germline loops: CDR1 MGHDK, CDR2 SYGVNS. V was shortened by 7 bases and J by 5 bases, with 17 bases between the two germline ends. This CDR3 spans 15 amino acids. CDR3 DNA: TGTGCCAGCAAAGGAGGTCCCGGTGAAACCGGGGAGCTGTTTTTT. Translated, it gives CASKGGPGETGELFF.

This chain joins TRBV9 and TRBJ2-7; 12 bases are shared with TRBD1. Trimming cost V 6 bases and J 9 bases; bases outside gene matches: 10. The CDR3 is made up of 14 amino acids. Germline V lookup: CDR1 SGDLS, CDR2 YYNGEE. CDR3: CASTGTGGSSGQYF. The CDR3, as DNA: TGTGCCAGCACAGGGACAGGGGGCTCCTCCGGGCAGTACTTC.

This clonotype has ten or more counts. The V gene is TRBV10-3, the J gene TRBJ2-5; D is unresolved. Germline-derived CDR1 and CDR2 are ENHRY and SYGVKD. V was pared by 0 bases and J by 1 base, with 6 bases between. CDR3 length: 14 amino acids. CDR3 loop: CAISESGSQETQYF. CDR3 DNA sequence: TGTGCCATCAGTGAGTCGGGGTCCCAAGAGACCCAGTACTTC.

This clonotype was seen just once. Mismatch with germline at one junction end may stem from a read error. This rearrangement joins TRBV7-2 to TRBJ1-2; perhaps TRBD1 as D (5 bases). This CDR3 is 13 amino acids long. Per the germline V gene, CDR1 is SGHTA and CDR2 is FQGNSA. CDR3 in amino acids: CASTLPGQHGSSF. CDR3 in DNA: TGTGCCAGCACCCTCCCGGGGCAACACGGCAGCTCCTTC.

In its sample, this clonotype was seen once. The CDR3 end shows no conserved phenylalanine or tryptophan, and so a read error is likely. The rearrangement joins TRBV7-2 to TRBJ2-7; weak D call: TRBD2 (5 bases). The CDR3 has 13 amino acids. Germline V gene sequence: CDR1 SGHTA, CDR2 FQGNSA. Trimming pared 6 bases from V and 9 bases from J, leaving 18 bases between. CDR3 in DNA: TGTGCCAGCAGTTACGAGTGGGCGGGCGGGCAGTACTCC. Translated, it gives CASSYEWAGGQYS.

This chain joins TRBV29-1 and TRBJ1-1; D ambiguous. The V and J ends lost 5 bases and 4 bases respectively, with 23 bases between them. CDR1 SQVTM and CDR2 ANQGSEA come from the germline V gene. This CDR3 is built from 16 residues. The CDR3 DNA follows: TGCAGCGTTTCTAAACTAGGACTAGCGGGGAGCACTGAAGCTTTCTTT. Translating it yields CSVSKLGLAGSTEAFF.

The chain's CDR3 is CASSDRPNYEQYF. The CDR3 bases are TGTGCCAGTAGCGACAGGCCGAACTACGAGCAGTACTTC. V and J are TRBV19 and TRBJ2-7, with TRBD1 as a possible D gene (6 bases). Trimming pared 6 bases from V and 3 bases from J, leaving 12 bases between. Germline CDR1 is LNHDA and CDR2 is SQIVND (reference sequence). This CDR3 region has 13 residues.

The chain uses TRBV7-8 and TRBJ2-3; TRBD2 matches 8 bases. CDR3 size: 15 residues. The V segment lost 5 bases and the J segment 1 base; nucleotides outside the gene matches: 5. CDR1 is SGHVS and CDR2 is FQNEAQ in the germline V gene. The CDR3 DNA follows: TGTGCCAGCAGCAGGAGGCGGGGGGGCACAGATACGCAGTATTTT. Its translation is CASSRRRGGTDTQYF.

This clonotype has a handful of counts. Mismatch with germline at one junction end may stem from a read error. The J gene is TRBJ1-4, the V gene TRBV5-1, with D possibly matching TRBD1 (5 bases). Germline V gene lookup returns CDR1 SGHRS and CDR2 YFSETQ. The CDR3 sequence is 16 residues long. CDR3 coding DNA: TGTGCCAGCAGTATGGGGGGGAGCACAAACAATGAAAAACTGTTTTTT. Residues: CASSMGGSTNNEKLFF.

This clonotype was detected ten times or more. The chain is built from TRBV12-3 or TRBV12-4 and TRBJ1-1; TRBD1 matches at 11 bases. V trimming: 2 bases; J trimming: 1 base; junction bases outside the gene matches: 18. The CDR3 is made up of 21 amino acids. The CDR3 DNA reads TGTGCCAGCAGTTTACAGGACAGGGGGCTCAATACACCCCAAAGGAACACTGAAGCTTTCTTT. It is translated as CASSLQDRGLNTPQRNTEAFF.

The V call is TRBV4-3, the J call TRBJ1-2; D uncertain. The CDR3 is made up of 13 amino acids. The germline gives CDR1 LGHNA, CDR2 YSLEER. V lost 4 bases and J 8 bases, leaving 14 bases between the germline ends. The CDR3 DNA sequence: TGCGCCAGCAGCCCTACGGTGGGAGTAGGCTACACCTTC. It yields the protein CASSPTVGVGYTF.

This rearrangement joins TRBV11-2 to TRBJ2-7, with a tentative D call TRBD1 (6 bases). The V gene's germline CDR1 is SGHAT and CDR2 FQNNGV. V dropped 5 bases and J dropped 3 bases, with 17 bases sitting between them. This CDR3 has 15 amino acids. DNA of the CDR3: TGTGCCAGCAGCATCCGCACAGGGTATGTCTACGAGCAGTACTTC. Its protein product is CASSIRTGYVYEQYF.

This clonotype was recorded at least ten times. This chain links TRBV6-5 with TRBJ1-2; 7 nucleotides line up with TRBD1. The CDR3 sequence is 13 residues long. Germline V gene sequence: CDR1 MNHEY, CDR2 SVGAGI. Trimming cost V 5 bases and J 7 bases; bases outside gene matches: 7. The DNA of the CDR3 is TGTGCCAGCAGTGCCGGGACAGTCCGTGGCTACACCTTC. Protein: CASSAGTVRGYTF.

As for this clonotype: The junction departs from germline at one end; a sequencing error may be responsible. The chain carries TRBV4-1 and TRBJ2-4, with 10 nucleotides matching TRBD2. The germline V gene encodes CDR1 MGHRA and CDR2 YSYEKL. CDR3 size: 18 residues. CDR3 DNA sequence: TGCGCCAGCAGCCAATATTCTAGCGGGGGAACGAATTCGACTAGCCAAAGGTTC. Its translation is CASSQYSSGGTNSTSQRF.

This clonotype was seen ten or more times. The DNA for the CDR3 is TGTGCCAGCAGCCAAGATGTGGCCGCCTCAACCTACGAGCAGTACTTC. Residues: CASSQDVAASTYEQYF. This chain joins TRBV3-1 and TRBJ2-7; no definite D call. V was shortened by 0 bases and J by 2 bases, with 14 bases between the two germline ends. CDR1 and CDR2 (germline): LGHDT, YNNKEL (reference sequence). The CDR3 is 16 amino acids.

With respect to this clonotype: The junction shows a germline mismatch at one end, possibly a read error. The chain links TRBV19 to TRBJ1-3; no firm D call. Germline CDR1 and CDR2: LNHDA and SQIVND (reference sequence). The CDR3 sequence is 14 residues long. The CDR3 coding sequence is TGTGCCGCTAGTATATTGGCCGCTGGAAACCCCCAACATTTT. Amino acid sequence: CAASILAAGNPQHF.

The gene calls are TRBV7-9 and TRBJ2-7, with a weak D call TRBD2 (5 bases). Trimming shortened V by 6 bases and J by 10 bases, and 28 bases separated the two germline ends. CDR1 is SEHNR and CDR2 is FQNEAQ in the germline V gene (reference sequence). The CDR3 has 16 amino acids. The CDR3 reads CASSFSEVKVRVHQYF. In DNA form, the CDR3 reads TGTGCCAGCAGTTTTAGCGAGGTTAAGGTAAGGGTTCACCAGTACTTC.